The text below deals with one TCR beta chain. This CDR3 spans 12 amino acids. CDR1 and CDR2 (germline): SNHLY, FYNNEI. Between the trimmed V and J ends, which lost 7 bases and 0 bases, there was a span of 6 bases. In the authors' methods: Amplifying reference gene primers gave estimates of nucleated cell counts. Some clones are missing from TCRdb's copy, which holds only in-frame ones; the method was immunoSEQ multiplex PCR. Clonal size and the V and J genes are those of that table, whereas D and trimming came from the DNA. Here the sample spans about 340,000 clones, approximately 91% being singletons. These data belong to a study of blood T cell repertoires in COVID-19. At the level of the study: From the United States, Italy and Spain came samples of acute and convalescent COVID-19. The analysed material was cDNA or gDNA that came from T cells, B-cell-depleted T cells, or PBMCs.

Seattle-derived patients entered the study during active infection and were followed longitudinally. The TCR originated in a woman in her 70s with COVID-19, enrolled during active disease. The chain carries TRBV2 and TRBJ2-5, with D possibly being TRBD1 (5 bases). The sample comprised peripheral blood. CDR3 protein: CASNRHQETQYF. As DNA, the CDR3 is TGTGCCAGCAACAGGCACCAAGAGACCCAGTACTTC.